The next 22 T cell receptor beta chains were all read from a single sample in a study of cytomegalovirus exposure and HLA in healthy donors. The primer mix had 60 Vbeta and 13 Jbeta primers. Produced via immunoSEQ multiplex PCR; TCRdb's table is partial and in-frame only. The profile covers approximately 220,000 clones, with around four fifths appearing a single time and roughly 0.71% taken by the ten largest. Sample: PBMCs. These receptors all stem from a boy aged 2 to 10 in good health and CMV-seronegative.

The chain employs TRBV13 and TRBJ1-1; TRBD1 agrees at 12 bases. This CDR3 has 16 residues. V was pared by 4 bases and J by 10 bases, with 13 bases of the junction left unmatched. The germline V gene has CDR1 PRHDT and CDR2 FYEKMQ (reference sequence). The CDR3, as DNA: TGTGCCAGCAGCTATTATCCGGGACAGGGGGCCCGGGGAGCTTTCTTT. It is translated as CASSYYPGQGARGAFF.

This clone was seen a single time. V usage is TRBV11-2 and J usage is TRBJ1-1; a possible D gene is TRBD1 (5 bases). CDR3 size: 16 residues. Germline V gives CDR1 SGHAT, CDR2 FQNNGV. V was pared by 1 base and J by 2 bases, with 14 bases between. This CDR3 is CASSLGPRVGNTEAFF. In DNA form, the CDR3 reads TGTGCCAGCAGCTTAGGCCCCAGGGTGGGAAACACTGAAGCTTTCTTT.

This rearrangement joins TRBV15 to TRBJ2-2; D gene ambiguous. Germline values: CDR1 LNHNV, CDR2 YYDKDF (reference sequence). This CDR3 comprises 12 residues. V shed 3 bases and J shed 5 bases, with 4 bases lying between them. The CDR3 is CATSSRTGELFF. The DNA of the CDR3 is TGTGCCACCAGCAGCCGGACCGGGGAGCTGTTTTTT.

This chain links TRBV27 with TRBJ2-3; maybe TRBD1 (6 bases). CDR3 length: 14 amino acids. V gave up 5 bases and J gave up 2 bases, with 11 bases separating them. The germline gives CDR1 MNHEY, CDR2 SMNVEV (reference sequence). CDR3 loop: CASSSRDTTDTQYF. The CDR3 bases are TGTGCCAGCAGTAGCCGGGACACCACAGATACGCAGTATTTT.

The chain couples TRBV5-1 to TRBJ1-5; D possibly corresponds to TRBD1 (5 bases). The CDR3 length is 15 residues. Trimming cost V 5 bases and J 3 bases, with 15 bases left between them. Germline CDR1 reads SGHRS; CDR2 reads YFSETQ. CDR3 coding DNA: TGCGCCAGCAGTTGGGGGGGAGAGTTCAATCAGCCCCAGCATTTT. As protein: CASSWGGEFNQPQHF.

This clone was seen repeatedly, ten times or more. The chain uses TRBV2 and TRBJ1-1; TRBD1 is a possible D gene (6 bases). The CDR3 covers 13 residues. V shed 8 bases and J shed 4 bases, with 14 bases lying between them. Germline CDR1 is SNHLY and CDR2 is FYNNEI. DNA for the CDR3: TGTGCCAGCTCTAAACAGGGTGGCACTGAAGCTTTCTTT. As protein: CASSKQGGTEAFF. Full variable domain (outside the CDR3, taken from reference TRBV2 and TRBJ1-1): EPEVTQTPSHQVTQMGQEVILRCVPISNHLYFYWYRQILGQKVEFLVSFYNNEISEKSEIFDDQFSVERPDGSNFTLKIRSTKLEDSAMYFCASSKQGGTEAFFGQGTRLTVV.

This chain uses TRBV9 with TRBJ1-1, with D unclear. Trimming left V 4 bases short and J 7 bases short, with 17 bases between. This CDR3 contains 14 residues. The germline V gene encodes CDR1 SGDLS and CDR2 YYNGEE. The CDR3 reads CASSFRPNGGEAFF. CDR3 bases: TGTGCCAGCAGCTTTCGACCGAACGGCGGTGAAGCTTTCTTT.

This clone came up a few times. This chain joins TRBV6-5 and TRBJ1-4; maybe TRBD1 (6 bases). The V gene's germline CDR1 is MNHEY and CDR2 SVGAGI. There are 13 residues in the CDR3. The ends were cut back, 4 bases at V and 7 bases at J, with 10 bases in the middle. The CDR3 DNA is TGTGCCAGCAGTTCAGGGGCGGGTGAAAAACTGTTTTTT. This gives the protein CASSSGAGEKLFF.

CDR3: CASSWAGDTQYF. The DNA for the CDR3 is TGTGCCAGCAGCTGGGCGGGAGATACGCAGTATTTT. V and J are TRBV14 and TRBJ2-3; a possible D gene is TRBD2 (5 bases). Trimming removed 5 bases from V and 5 bases from J, with 8 bases in between. Germline CDR1 SGHDN, CDR2 FVKESK. This CDR3 spans 12 amino acids.

This chain links TRBV28 with TRBJ1-6; D is ambiguous. The CDR3 spans 12 residues. Germline-derived CDR1 and CDR2 are MDHEN and SYDVKM. V was cut by 7 bases and J by 10 bases, with 11 bases left in between. The DNA of the CDR3 is TGTGCCAGCACCGCAGGAACCTCACCCCTCCACTTT. It translates to CASTAGTSPLHF.

The chain combines TRBV5-6 with TRBJ2-1; TRBD1 matches at 7 bases. Trimming removed 4 bases from V and 7 bases from J; junction bases left unmatched: 5. This CDR3 has 13 residues. Per germline, CDR1 SGHDT and CDR2 YYEEEE. For the CDR3, the DNA is TGTGCCAGCAGCCGGGACAGTGGGAATGAGCAGTTCTTC. It codes for CASSRDSGNEQFF.

The V gene is TRBV6-1, the J gene TRBJ1-5, with 8 bases identical to TRBD1. The CDR3 spans 14 residues. With V trimmed by 3 bases and J by 4 bases, 2 bases remained unmatched. CDR1 is MNHNS, CDR2 SASEGT, per germline. As DNA, the CDR3 is TGTGCCAGCAGTGAGTACAGGGGGAATCAGCCCCAGCATTTT. This codes for CASSEYRGNQPQHF.

This clone was seen only a few times. The chain links TRBV6-1 to TRBJ1-5; D call uncertain. V lost 7 bases and J lost 2, with 15 bases in between. The CDR3 extends over 15 amino acids. Per the germline V gene, CDR1 is MNHNS and CDR2 is SASEGT. The CDR3 sequence: CASIQGLGGNQPQHF. DNA of the CDR3: TGTGCCAGCATTCAAGGGCTGGGAGGCAATCAGCCCCAGCATTTT.

The chain links TRBV5-6 to TRBJ2-7; D remains ambiguous. Germline V gene data show CDR1 as SGHDT and CDR2 as YYEEEE. Deletions cut 2 bases from V and 7 bases from J, with 16 bases between. The CDR3 has 14 residues. The CDR3, as DNA: TGTGCCAGCAGCTTTGGGCGCCCGGCAAAAGAGCAGTACTTC. Translated: CASSFGRPAKEQYF.

The chain links TRBV6-4 to TRBJ1-5, with D tentatively TRBD1 (5 bases). The ends were cut back, 0 bases at V and 2 bases at J, with 8 bases in the middle. Germline CDR1 and CDR2: MRHNA and SNTAGT. The CDR3 spans 15 residues. In nucleotides, the CDR3 is TGTGCCAGCAGTGACTCGACGGGGGGCAATCAGCCCCAGCATTTT. Translating gives CASSDSTGGNQPQHF.

The chain employs TRBV9 and TRBJ1-4; tentative D call: TRBD1 (6 bases). The germline gives CDR1 SGDLS, CDR2 YYNGEE. CDR3 size: 15 residues. The V end was cut by 9 bases, the J end by 4 bases, with 19 bases between. CDR3 protein: CANGGPGQNNEKLFF. The CDR3 nucleotides are TGTGCCAACGGCGGCCCCGGACAGAATAATGAAAAACTGTTTTTT.

The chain has TRBV19 and TRBJ1-3, with D tentatively TRBD1 (6 bases). Germline V gives CDR1 LNHDA, CDR2 SQIVND (reference sequence). The CDR3 spans 14 residues. V lost 7 bases and J lost 11, with 21 bases in between. This chain's CDR3 is CASMGVDRGTSIYF. CDR3 in DNA: TGTGCCAGTATGGGGGTGGACAGAGGAACATCCATATATTTT.

The chain recombines TRBV5-4 with TRBJ2-5; D is ambiguous. Germline lookup yields CDR1 SGHNT and CDR2 YYREEE (reference sequence). The CDR3 consists of 14 residues. Between the trimmed V and J ends, which lost 4 bases and 1 base, there was a span of 11 bases. CDR3 region: CASSRASPQETQYF. The CDR3 DNA sequence: TGTGCCAGCAGCCGTGCTAGTCCCCAAGAGACCCAGTACTTC.

V usage is TRBV11-3 and J usage is TRBJ2-1; D is uncertain. Germline V gene sequence: CDR1 SGHNT, CDR2 YENEEA. V shed 5 bases and J shed 2 bases, with 4 bases lying between them. This CDR3 has 12 residues. CDR3 in DNA: TGTGCCAGCAGCGCGACCTACAATGAGCAGTTCTTC. Its protein product is CASSATYNEQFF. Full variable domain (outside the CDR3, taken from reference TRBV11-3 and TRBJ2-1): EAGVVQSPRYKIIEKKQPVAFWCNPISGHNTLYWYLQNLGQGPELLIRYENEEAVDDSQLPKDRFSAERLKGVDSTLKIQPAELGDSAVYLCASSATYNEQFFGPGTRLTVL.

This clone was recorded once. V is TRBV2 and J is TRBJ2-1; 11 positions match TRBD1. The CDR3 loop spans 18 amino acids. Germline V CDR1 and CDR2: SNHLY, FYNNEI. After removal of 4 bases from V and 1 base from J, the junction contained 9 bases not matched to a gene. The CDR3 spells CASSVRTGGHYSYNEQFF. Written as DNA, the CDR3 is TGTGCCAGCAGTGTAAGGACAGGGGGCCACTATTCCTACAATGAGCAGTTCTTC.

Details on this clone: The germline gene is not matched at one end of the junction; a read error may be the cause. The chain links TRBV7-9 to TRBJ2-6; 7 nucleotides agree with TRBD1. The CDR3 length is 19 residues. From germline, CDR1 is SEHNR and CDR2 FQNEAQ (reference sequence). CDR3 protein: CSSPGQAGGSISGANVLTF. For the CDR3, the DNA is TGTTCCAGCCCTGGGCAGGCAGGGGGATCTATCTCTGGGGCCAACGTCCTGACTTTC.

The genes are TRBV19 and TRBJ1-3; tentatively, D is TRBD1 (5 bases). In germline, CDR1 is LNHDA, CDR2 SQIVND (reference sequence). CDR3 length equals 16 residues. With 3 bases removed from V and 2 bases from J, the gap between germline ends came to 14 bases. CDR3 in amino acids: CASSITQWGAGNTIYF. The CDR3, as DNA: TGTGCCAGTAGTATCACCCAGTGGGGGGCTGGAAACACCATATATTTT.